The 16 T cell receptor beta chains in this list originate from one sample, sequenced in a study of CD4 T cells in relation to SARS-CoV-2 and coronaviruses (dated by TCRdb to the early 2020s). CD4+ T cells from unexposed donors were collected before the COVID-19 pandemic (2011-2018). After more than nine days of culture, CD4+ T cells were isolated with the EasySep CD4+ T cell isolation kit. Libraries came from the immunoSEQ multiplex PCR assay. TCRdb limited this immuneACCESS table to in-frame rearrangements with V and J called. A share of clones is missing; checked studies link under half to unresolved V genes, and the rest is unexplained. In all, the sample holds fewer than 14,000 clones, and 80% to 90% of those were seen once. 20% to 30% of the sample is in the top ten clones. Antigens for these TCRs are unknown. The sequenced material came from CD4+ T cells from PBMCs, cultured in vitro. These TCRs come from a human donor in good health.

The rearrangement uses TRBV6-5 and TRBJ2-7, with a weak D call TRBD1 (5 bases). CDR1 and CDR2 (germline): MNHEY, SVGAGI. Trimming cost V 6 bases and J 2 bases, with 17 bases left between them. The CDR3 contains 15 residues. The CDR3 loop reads CASRLGAVPTYEQYF. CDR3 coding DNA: TGTGCCAGCAGGCTTGGGGCTGTCCCAACCTACGAGCAGTACTTC.

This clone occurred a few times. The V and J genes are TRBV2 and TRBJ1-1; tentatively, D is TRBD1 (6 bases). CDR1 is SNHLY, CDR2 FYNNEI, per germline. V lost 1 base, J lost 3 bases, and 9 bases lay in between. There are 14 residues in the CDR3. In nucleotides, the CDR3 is TGTGCCAGCAGTGAAGGGGGGCGGGACACTGAAGCTTTCTTT. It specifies CASSEGGRDTEAFF.

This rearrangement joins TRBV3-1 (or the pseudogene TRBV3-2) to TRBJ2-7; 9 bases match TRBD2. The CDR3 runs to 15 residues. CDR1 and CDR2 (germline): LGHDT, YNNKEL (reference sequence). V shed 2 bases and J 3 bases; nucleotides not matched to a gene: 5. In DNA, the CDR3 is TGTGCCAGCAGCCAAAGGGGCGGGAGGGACTACGAGCAGTACTTC. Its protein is CASSQRGGRDYEQYF.

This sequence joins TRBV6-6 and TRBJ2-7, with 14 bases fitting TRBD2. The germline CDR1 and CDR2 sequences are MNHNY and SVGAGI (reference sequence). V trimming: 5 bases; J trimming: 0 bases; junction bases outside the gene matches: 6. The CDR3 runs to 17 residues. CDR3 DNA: TGTGCCAGCAGTCTAGGACTAGCGGGGGGCCACTCCTACGAGCAGTACTTC. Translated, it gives CASSLGLAGGHSYEQYF.

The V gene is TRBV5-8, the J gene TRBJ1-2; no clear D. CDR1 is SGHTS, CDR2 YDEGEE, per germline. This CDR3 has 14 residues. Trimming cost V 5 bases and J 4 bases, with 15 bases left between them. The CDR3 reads CASSFDTGFYGYTF. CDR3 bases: TGTGCCAGCAGTTTCGACACGGGTTTCTATGGCTACACCTTC.

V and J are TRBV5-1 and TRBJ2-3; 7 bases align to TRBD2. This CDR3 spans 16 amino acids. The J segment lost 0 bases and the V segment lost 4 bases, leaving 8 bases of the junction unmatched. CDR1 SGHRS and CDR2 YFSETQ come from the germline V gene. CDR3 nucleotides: TGCGCCAGCAGCACATCTAGCGGAGTTAGCACAGATACGCAGTATTTT. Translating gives CASSTSSGVSTDTQYF.

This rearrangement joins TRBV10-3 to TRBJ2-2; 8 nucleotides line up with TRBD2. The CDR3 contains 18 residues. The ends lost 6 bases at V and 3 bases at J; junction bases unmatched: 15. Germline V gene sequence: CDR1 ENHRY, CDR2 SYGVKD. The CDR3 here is CAISDAGGREGHTGELFF. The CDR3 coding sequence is TGTGCCATCAGCGACGCCGGGGGACGGGAGGGGCACACCGGGGAGCTGTTTTTT.

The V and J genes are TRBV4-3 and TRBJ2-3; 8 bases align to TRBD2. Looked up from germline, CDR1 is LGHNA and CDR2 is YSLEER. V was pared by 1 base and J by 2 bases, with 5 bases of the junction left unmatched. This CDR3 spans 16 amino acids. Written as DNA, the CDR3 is TGCGCCAGCAGCCAAGGGCGGGGGGACTTCACAGATACGCAGTATTTT. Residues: CASSQGRGDFTDTQYF.

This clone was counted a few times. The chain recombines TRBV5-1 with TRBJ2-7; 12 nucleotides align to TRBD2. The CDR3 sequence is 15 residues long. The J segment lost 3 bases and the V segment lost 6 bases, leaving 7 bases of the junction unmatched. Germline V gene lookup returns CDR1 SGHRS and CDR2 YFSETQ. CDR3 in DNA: TGCGCCAGCACCTTAAGGACTAGCGGGATCTACGAGCAGTACTTC. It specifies CASTLRTSGIYEQYF.

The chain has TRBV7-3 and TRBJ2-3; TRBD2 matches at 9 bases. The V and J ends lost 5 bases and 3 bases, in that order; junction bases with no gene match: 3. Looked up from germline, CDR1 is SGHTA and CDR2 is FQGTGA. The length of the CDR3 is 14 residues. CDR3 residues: CASSAGLATDTQYF. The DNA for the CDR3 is TGTGCCAGCAGCGCGGGACTAGCAACAGATACGCAGTATTTT.

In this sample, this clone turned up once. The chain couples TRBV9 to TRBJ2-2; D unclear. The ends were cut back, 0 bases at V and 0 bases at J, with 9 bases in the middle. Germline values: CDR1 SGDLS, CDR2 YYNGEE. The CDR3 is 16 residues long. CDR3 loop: CASSVAGESNTGELFF. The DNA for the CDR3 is TGTGCCAGCAGCGTAGCAGGAGAGTCGAACACCGGGGAGCTGTTTTTT.

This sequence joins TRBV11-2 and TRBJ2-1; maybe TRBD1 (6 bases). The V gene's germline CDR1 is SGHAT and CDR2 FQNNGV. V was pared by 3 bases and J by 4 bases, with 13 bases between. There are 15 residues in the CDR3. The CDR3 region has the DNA TGTGCCAGCAGCTTCGGCAGGGGCCCATACAATGAGCAGTTCTTC. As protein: CASSFGRGPYNEQFF.

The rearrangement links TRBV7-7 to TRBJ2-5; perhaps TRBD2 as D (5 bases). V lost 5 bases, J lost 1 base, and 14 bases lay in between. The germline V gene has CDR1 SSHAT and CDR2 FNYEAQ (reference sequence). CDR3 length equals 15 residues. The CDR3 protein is CASSARTGFQETQYF. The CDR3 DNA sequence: TGTGCCAGCAGCGCTCGGACGGGATTCCAAGAGACCCAGTACTTC. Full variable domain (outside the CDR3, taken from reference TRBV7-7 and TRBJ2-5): GAGVSQSPRYKVTKRGQDVTLRCDPISSHATLYWYQQALGQGPEFLTYFNYEAQPDKSGLPSDRFSAERPEGSISTLTIQRTEQRDSAMYRCASSARTGFQETQYFGPGTRLLVL.

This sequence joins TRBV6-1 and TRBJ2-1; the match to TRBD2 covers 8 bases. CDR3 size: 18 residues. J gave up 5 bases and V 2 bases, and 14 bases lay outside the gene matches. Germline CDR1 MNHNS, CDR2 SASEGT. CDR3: CASSERGLDGPKHNEQFF. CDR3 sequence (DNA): TGTGCCAGCAGTGAAAGGGGACTAGATGGACCGAAACACAATGAGCAGTTCTTC.

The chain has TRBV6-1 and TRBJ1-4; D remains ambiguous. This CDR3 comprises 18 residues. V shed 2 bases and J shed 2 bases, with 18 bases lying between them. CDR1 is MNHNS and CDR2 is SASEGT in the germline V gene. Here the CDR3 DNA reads TGTGCCAGCAGTGAACGCAAACACCATGCCCCCACTAATGAAAAACTGTTTTTT. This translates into CASSERKHHAPTNEKLFF.

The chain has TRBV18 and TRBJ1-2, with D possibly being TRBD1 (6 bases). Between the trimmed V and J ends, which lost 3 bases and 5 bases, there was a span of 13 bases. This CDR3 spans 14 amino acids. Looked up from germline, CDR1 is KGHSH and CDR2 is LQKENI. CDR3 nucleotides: TGTGCCAGCTCACCGCGGGGGCTTGGGTATGGCTACACCTTC. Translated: CASSPRGLGYGYTF.